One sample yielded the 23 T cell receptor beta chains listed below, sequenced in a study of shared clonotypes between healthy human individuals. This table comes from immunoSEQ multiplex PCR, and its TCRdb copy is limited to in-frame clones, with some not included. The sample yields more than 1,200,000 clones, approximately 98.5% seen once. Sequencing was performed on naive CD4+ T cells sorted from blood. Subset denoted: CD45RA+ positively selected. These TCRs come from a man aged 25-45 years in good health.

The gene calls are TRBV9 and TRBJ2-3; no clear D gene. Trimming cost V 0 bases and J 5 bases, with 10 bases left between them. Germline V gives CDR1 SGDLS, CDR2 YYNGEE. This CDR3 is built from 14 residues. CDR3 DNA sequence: TGTGCCAGCAGCGTAGTAGGAGAAGGAGATACGCAGTATTTT. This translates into CASSVVGEGDTQYF.

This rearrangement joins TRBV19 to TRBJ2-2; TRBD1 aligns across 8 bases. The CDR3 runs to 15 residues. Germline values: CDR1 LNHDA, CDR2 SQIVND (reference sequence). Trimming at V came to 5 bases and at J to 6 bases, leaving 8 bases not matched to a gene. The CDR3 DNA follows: TGTGCCAGTAGTTTCTCCCCAGGGGGCTCCGGGGAGCTGTTTTTT. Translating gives CASSFSPGGSGELFF.

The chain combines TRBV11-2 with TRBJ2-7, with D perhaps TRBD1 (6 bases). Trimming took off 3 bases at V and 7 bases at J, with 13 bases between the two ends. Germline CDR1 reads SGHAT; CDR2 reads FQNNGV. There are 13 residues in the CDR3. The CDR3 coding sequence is TGTGCCAGCAGCTTCGCAGGGGTGGGAGAGCAGTACTTC. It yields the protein CASSFAGVGEQYF.

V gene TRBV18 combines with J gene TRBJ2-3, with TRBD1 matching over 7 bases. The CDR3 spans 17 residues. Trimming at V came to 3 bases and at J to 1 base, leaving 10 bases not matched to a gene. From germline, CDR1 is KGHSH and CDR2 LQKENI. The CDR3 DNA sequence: TGTGCCAGCTCACCCTTGTATCCCACAGGGGGCACAGATACGCAGTATTTT. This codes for CASSPLYPTGGTDTQYF.

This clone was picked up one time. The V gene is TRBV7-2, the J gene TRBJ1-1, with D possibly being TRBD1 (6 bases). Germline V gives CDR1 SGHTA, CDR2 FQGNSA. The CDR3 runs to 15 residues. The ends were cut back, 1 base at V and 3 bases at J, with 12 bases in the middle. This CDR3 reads CASSLDNGGYTEAFF. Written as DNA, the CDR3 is TGTGCCAGCAGCTTAGATAACGGGGGCTACACTGAAGCTTTCTTT.

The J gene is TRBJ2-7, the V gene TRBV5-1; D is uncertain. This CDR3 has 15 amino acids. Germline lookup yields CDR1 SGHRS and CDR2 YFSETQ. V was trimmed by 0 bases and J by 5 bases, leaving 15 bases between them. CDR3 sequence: CASSLVRRVSDEQYF. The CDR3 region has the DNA TGCGCCAGCAGCTTGGTCCGTAGGGTTTCGGACGAGCAGTACTTC.

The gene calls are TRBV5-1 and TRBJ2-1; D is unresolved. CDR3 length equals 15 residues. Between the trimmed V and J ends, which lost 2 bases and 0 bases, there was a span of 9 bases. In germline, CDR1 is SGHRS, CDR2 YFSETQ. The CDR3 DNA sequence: TGCGCCAGCAGCTTAGGACCCCGCTCCTACAATGAGCAGTTCTTC. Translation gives CASSLGPRSYNEQFF.

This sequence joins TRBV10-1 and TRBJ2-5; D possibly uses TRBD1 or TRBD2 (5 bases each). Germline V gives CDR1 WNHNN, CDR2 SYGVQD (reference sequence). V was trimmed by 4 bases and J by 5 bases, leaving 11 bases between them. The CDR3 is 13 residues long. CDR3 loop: CASSGTTGETQYF. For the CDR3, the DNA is TGCGCCAGCAGTGGGACAACGGGGGAGACCCAGTACTTC.

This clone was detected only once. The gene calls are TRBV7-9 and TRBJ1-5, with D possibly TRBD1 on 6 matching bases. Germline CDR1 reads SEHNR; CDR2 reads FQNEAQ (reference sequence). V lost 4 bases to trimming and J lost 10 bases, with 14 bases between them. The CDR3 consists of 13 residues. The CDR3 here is CASSSQGGIPQHF. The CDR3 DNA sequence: TGTGCCAGCAGCTCCCAAGGGGGGATCCCCCAGCATTTT.

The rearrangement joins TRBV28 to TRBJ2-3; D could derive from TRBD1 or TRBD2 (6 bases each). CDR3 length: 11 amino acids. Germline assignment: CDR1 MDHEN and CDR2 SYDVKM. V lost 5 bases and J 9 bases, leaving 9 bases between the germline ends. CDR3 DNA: TGTGCCAGCAGTAAGGGGGGCACGCAGTATTTT. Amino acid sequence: CASSKGGTQYF.

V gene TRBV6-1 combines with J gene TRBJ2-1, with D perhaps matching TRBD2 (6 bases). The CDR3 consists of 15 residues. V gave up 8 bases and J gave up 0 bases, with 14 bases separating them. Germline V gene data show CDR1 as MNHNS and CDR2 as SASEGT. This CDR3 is CASRREASSYNEQFF. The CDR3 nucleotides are TGTGCCAGCCGGAGGGAGGCGAGCTCCTACAATGAGCAGTTCTTC.

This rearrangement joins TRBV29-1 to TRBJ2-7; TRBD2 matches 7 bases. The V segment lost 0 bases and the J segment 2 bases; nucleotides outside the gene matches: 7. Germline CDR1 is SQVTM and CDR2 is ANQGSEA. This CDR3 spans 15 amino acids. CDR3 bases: TGCAGCGTTGAAGACGGGGGGAGGACCCCCTACGAGCAGTACTTC. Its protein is CSVEDGGRTPYEQYF.

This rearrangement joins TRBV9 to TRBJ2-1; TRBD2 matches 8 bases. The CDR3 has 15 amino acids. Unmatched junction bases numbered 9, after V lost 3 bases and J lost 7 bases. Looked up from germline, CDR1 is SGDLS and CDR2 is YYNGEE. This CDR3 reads CASSEGLEGGNEQFF. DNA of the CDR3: TGTGCCAGCAGCGAGGGACTAGAAGGCGGGAATGAGCAGTTCTTC.

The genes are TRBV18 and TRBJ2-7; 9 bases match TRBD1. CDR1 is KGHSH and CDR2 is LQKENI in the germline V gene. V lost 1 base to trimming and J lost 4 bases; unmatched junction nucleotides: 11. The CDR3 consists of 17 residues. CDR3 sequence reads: CASSPLRRNDRGYEQYF. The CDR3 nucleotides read TGTGCCAGCTCACCACTTAGGAGGAACGACAGGGGGTACGAGCAGTACTTC.

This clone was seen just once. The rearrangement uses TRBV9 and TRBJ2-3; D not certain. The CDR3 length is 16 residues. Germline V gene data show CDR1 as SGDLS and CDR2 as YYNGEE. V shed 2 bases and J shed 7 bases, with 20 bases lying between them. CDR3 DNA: TGTGCCAGCAGCGTCTTCGAGGACGCCCGGCGTCATACGCAGTATTTT. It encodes CASSVFEDARRHTQYF.

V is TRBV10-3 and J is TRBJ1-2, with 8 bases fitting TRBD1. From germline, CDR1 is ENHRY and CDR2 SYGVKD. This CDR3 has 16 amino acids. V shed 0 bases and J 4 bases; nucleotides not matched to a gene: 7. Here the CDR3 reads CAISESGTGGFYGYTF. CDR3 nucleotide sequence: TGTGCCATCAGTGAGTCCGGGACAGGAGGGTTCTATGGCTACACCTTC.

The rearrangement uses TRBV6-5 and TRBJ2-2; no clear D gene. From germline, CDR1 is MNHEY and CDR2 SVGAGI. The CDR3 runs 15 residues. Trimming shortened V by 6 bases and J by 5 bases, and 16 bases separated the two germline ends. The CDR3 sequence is CASSSRPPRTGELFF. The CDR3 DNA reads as TGTGCCAGCAGCTCCCGACCCCCGAGGACCGGGGAGCTGTTTTTT.

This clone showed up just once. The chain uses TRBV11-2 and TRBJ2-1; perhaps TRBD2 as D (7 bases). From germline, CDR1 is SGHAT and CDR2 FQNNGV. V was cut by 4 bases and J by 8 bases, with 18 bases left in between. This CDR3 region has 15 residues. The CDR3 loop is CASSSGGAGFDEQFF. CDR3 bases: TGTGCCAGCAGCTCGGGGGGCGCCGGTTTCGATGAGCAGTTCTTC.

The DNA for the CDR3 is TGTGCCAGCAGCTTAGGGGGGAGGAATGTGGAAAAACTGTTTTTT. This encodes CASSLGGRNVEKLFF. The rearrangement links TRBV7-8 to TRBJ1-4; D perhaps matches TRBD1 (5 bases). Germline V gives CDR1 SGHVS, CDR2 FQNEAQ. The CDR3 is made up of 15 amino acids. The V end lost 1 base, the J end lost 8 bases, and 14 bases lay between the germline ends.

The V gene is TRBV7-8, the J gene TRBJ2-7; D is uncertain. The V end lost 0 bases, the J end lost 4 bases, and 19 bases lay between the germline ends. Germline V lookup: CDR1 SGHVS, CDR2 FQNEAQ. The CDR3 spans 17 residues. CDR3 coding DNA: TGTGCCAGCAGCTTAGCGCAGGTGGGCAGGCTCTCTTACGAGCAGTACTTC. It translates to CASSLAQVGRLSYEQYF.

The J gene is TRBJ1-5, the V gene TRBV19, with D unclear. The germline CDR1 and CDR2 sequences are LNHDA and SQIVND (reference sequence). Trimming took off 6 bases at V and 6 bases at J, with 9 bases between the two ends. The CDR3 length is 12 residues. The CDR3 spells CASSKNAQPQHF. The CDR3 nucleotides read TGTGCCAGTAGCAAGAATGCTCAGCCCCAGCATTTT.

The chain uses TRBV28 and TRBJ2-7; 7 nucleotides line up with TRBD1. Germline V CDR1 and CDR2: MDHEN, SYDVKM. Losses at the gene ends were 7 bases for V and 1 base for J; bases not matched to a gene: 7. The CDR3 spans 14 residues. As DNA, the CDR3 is TGTGCCAGCACCCAAACGGACAGGTCCTACGAGCAGTACTTC. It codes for CASTQTDRSYEQYF.

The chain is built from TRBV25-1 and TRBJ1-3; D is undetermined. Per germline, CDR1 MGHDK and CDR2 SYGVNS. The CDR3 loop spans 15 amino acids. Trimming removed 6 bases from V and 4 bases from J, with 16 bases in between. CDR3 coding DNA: TGTGCCAGCAGGGACGGACGGCGAGAAGGAAACACCATATATTTT. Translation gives CASRDGRREGNTIYF.